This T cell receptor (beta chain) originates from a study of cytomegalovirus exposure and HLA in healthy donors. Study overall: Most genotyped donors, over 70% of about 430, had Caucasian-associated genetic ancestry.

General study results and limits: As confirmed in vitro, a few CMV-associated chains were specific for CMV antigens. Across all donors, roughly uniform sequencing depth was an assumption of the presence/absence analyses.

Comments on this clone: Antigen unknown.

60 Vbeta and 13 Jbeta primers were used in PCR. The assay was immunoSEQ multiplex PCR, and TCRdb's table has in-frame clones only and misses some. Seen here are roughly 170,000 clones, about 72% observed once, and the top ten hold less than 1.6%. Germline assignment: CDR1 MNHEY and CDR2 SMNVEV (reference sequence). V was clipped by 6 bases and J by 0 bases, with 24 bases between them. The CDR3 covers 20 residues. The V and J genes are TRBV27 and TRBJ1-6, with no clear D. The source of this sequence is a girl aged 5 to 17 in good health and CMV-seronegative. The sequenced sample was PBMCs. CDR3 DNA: TGTGCCAGCAGCCAACGAATTGATTCCCTGAGGGTCTCCTATAATTCACCCCTCCACTTT. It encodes CASSQRIDSLRVSYNSPLHF.